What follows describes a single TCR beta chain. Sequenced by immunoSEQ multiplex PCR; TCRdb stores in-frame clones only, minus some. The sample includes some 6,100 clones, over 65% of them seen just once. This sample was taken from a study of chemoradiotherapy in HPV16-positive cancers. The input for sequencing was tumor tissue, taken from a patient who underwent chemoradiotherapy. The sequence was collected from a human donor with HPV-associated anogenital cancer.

The CDR3 region is CASYDPTSGSYEQYF. The CDR3 DNA is TGTGCCAGTTACGATCCTACTAGCGGGAGCTACGAGCAGTACTTC. The chain is built from TRBV18 and TRBJ2-7, with TRBD2 matching 11 bases. The CDR3 runs to 15 residues. V dropped 9 bases and J dropped 3; count of bases not matched to a gene: 10. The V gene's germline CDR1 is KGHSH and CDR2 LQKENI.